This record looks at one TCR beta chain sequence and its context. CDR1 is SQVTM, CDR2 ANQGSEA, per germline. The CDR3 consists of 13 residues. Trimming cost V 6 bases and J 8 bases; bases outside gene matches: 8. These data belong to a study of shared clonotypes between healthy human individuals. TCRdb's copy holds only in-frame clones and misses some; the assay was immunoSEQ multiplex PCR. This sample has over a million clones, with 75% to 80% found just once. The clonotype was recovered from a man aged 18-30 years in good health. Some clones in this sample may be carry-over from other donors' samples. Sequenced sample: memory CD4+ T cells from PBMCs. The subset was: CD45RA-negative fraction. The chain joins TRBV29-1 to TRBJ2-1; the match to TRBD1 covers 9 bases. CDR3 sequence (DNA): TGCAGCGTGGCGGGACAGGGATTGGATGAGCAGTTCTTC. Its translation: CSVAGQGLDEQFF.